A single sample gave rise to the 20 T cell receptor beta chains below, sequenced in a study of long-term antiretroviral therapy in people with HIV. Running of the v3.0 immunoSEQ assay took place at survey level. Using immunoSEQ multiplex PCR, the repertoire was profiled, and TCRdb retains in-frame clones only, with some absent. The data contain tens of thousands of clones, 90% of them singletons. The sequencing here drew on unsorted PBMCs, taken roughly 5 years after starting antiretroviral therapy. The receptors shown here come from a woman aged 40 to 50 with HIV.

The CDR3 sequence is CASSIPLTMYAGLKEKLFF. The CDR3 nucleotides read TGTGCCAGCAGCATACCACTAACCATGTATGCGGGACTTAAGGAAAAACTGTTTTTT. This chain links TRBV7-9 with TRBJ1-4; D is perhaps TRBD1 (5 bases). This CDR3 region has 19 residues. Trimming removed 5 bases from V and 8 bases from J, with 30 bases in between. Germline V CDR1 and CDR2: SEHNR, FQNEAQ (reference sequence).

V and J are TRBV7-7 and TRBJ2-2; no reliable D call. Germline V gene data show CDR1 as SSHAT and CDR2 as FNYEAQ (reference sequence). Trimming cost V 5 bases and J 4 bases, with 20 bases left between them. The CDR3 is 17 amino acids. As DNA, the CDR3 is TGTGCCAGCAGCCCCTCCCCGGGCAACCGCGGCACCGGGGAGCTGTTTTTT. It translates to CASSPSPGNRGTGELFF.

This rearrangement joins TRBV7-6 to TRBJ1-2; no reliable D call. The CDR3 is 15 amino acids. Trimming stripped 4 bases from V and 4 bases from J, with 16 bases between. In germline, CDR1 is SGHVS, CDR2 FNYEAQ. The CDR3 sequence: CASSSHPEGGYGYTF. In DNA form, the CDR3 reads TGTGCCAGCAGCTCTCACCCGGAAGGAGGCTATGGCTACACCTTC. Based on the CDR3 plus reference TRBV7-6 and TRBJ1-2, the full variable domain is GAGVSQSPRYKVTKRGQDVALRCDPISGHVSLYWYRQALGQGPEFLTYFNYEAQQDKSGLPNDRFSAERPEGSISTLTIQRTEQRDSAMYRCASSSHPEGGYGYTFGSGTRLTVV.

This clone has just a few counts. The chain recombines TRBV5-6 with TRBJ1-1; D gene uncertain. The V end was cut by 3 bases, the J end by 0 bases, with 6 bases between. The germline CDR1 and CDR2 sequences are SGHDT and YYEEEE. The CDR3 length is 13 residues. The CDR3 DNA reads as TGTGCCAGCAGCTCTTCACTGAACACTGAAGCTTTCTTT. Protein: CASSSSLNTEAFF.

This clone was detected once. The V gene is TRBV11-2, the J gene TRBJ2-7; D not resolved. Germline V lookup: CDR1 SGHAT, CDR2 FQNNGV. The V end was cut by 1 base, the J end by 7 bases, with 11 bases between. This CDR3 region has 13 residues. Written as DNA, the CDR3 is TGTGCCAGCAGCTTAGGGGGTCCGCAGGAGCAGTACTTC. Protein: CASSLGGPQEQYF.

CDR3 loop: CASSYRASGNTGELFF. For the CDR3, the DNA is TGTGCCAGCAGTTACAGGGCTAGCGGCAACACCGGGGAGCTGTTTTTT. This chain joins TRBV6-5 and TRBJ2-2; 7 bases are a match to TRBD2. Trimming removed 2 bases from V and 2 bases from J; junction bases left unmatched: 5. Germline lookup yields CDR1 MNHEY and CDR2 SVGAGI. The CDR3 runs to 16 residues.

The genes are TRBV6-6 and TRBJ1-1; D perhaps matches TRBD1 (6 bases). Between the trimmed V and J ends, which lost 4 bases and 1 base, there was a span of 10 bases. Germline CDR1 MNHNY, CDR2 SVGAGI (reference sequence). The CDR3 spans 14 residues. The CDR3 DNA is TGTGCCAGCAGTTCACCACAGGGGAACACTGAAGCTTTCTTT. As protein: CASSSPQGNTEAFF.

The V and J genes are TRBV2 and TRBJ2-7, with D uncertain. The CDR3 contains 10 residues. The germline V and J ends were trimmed by 6 bases and 3 bases, with 3 bases remaining between them. CDR1 is SNHLY and CDR2 is FYNNEI in the germline V gene. The CDR3 sequence is CASRNYEQYF. The CDR3 bases are TGTGCCAGCAGAAACTACGAGCAGTACTTC. Together with reference TRBV2 and TRBJ2-7, the CDR3 gives the full variable domain: EPEVTQTPSHQVTQMGQEVILRCVPISNHLYFYWYRQILGQKVEFLVSFYNNEISEKSEIFDDQFSVERPDGSNFTLKIRSTKLEDSAMYFCASRNYEQYFGPGTRLTVT.

As DNA, the CDR3 is TGTGCCAGCAGCCAAGAGGTTAGTTCCTACGAGCAGTACTTC. Its translation is CASSQEVSSYEQYF. The J gene is TRBJ2-7, the V gene TRBV4-2, with no clear D. V was cut by 0 bases and J by 1 base, with 7 bases left in between. The CDR3 contains 14 residues. Germline-derived CDR1 and CDR2 are LGHNA and YNFKEQ.

The CDR3 reads CASSLGRGPTYEQYF. The CDR3 DNA sequence: TGTGCCAGCAGCTTAGGGCGGGGTCCCACCTACGAGCAGTACTTC. The chain couples TRBV7-7 to TRBJ2-7; D is possibly TRBD2 (6 bases). The germline V and J ends were trimmed by 1 base and 2 bases, with 12 bases remaining between them. Germline CDR1 reads SSHAT; CDR2 reads FNYEAQ (reference sequence). The CDR3 consists of 15 residues. The whole variable domain, remainder taken from reference TRBV7-7 and TRBJ2-7, is GAGVSQSPRYKVTKRGQDVTLRCDPISSHATLYWYQQALGQGPEFLTYFNYEAQPDKSGLPSDRFSAERPEGSISTLTIQRTEQRDSAMYRCASSLGRGPTYEQYFGPGTRLTVT.

The chain links TRBV5-8 to TRBJ1-5; unclear D gene. The CDR3 length is 16 residues. The germline gives CDR1 SGHTS, CDR2 YDEGEE. V was cut by 0 bases and J by 1 base, with 11 bases left in between. The CDR3 DNA reads TGTGCCAGCAGCTTGGGGACGACATGGAGCAATCAGCCCCAGCATTTT. This codes for CASSLGTTWSNQPQHF.

V gene TRBV10-1 combines with J gene TRBJ1-4, with D maybe TRBD1 (5 bases). Germline CDR1 WNHNN, CDR2 SYGVQD (reference sequence). Trimming cost V 8 bases and J 4 bases, with 5 bases left between them. The CDR3 length is 11 residues. CDR3 nucleotide sequence: TGCGCCAGCGGACATAATGAAAAACTGTTTTTT. Protein sequence: CASGHNEKLFF.

The chain combines TRBV6-1 with TRBJ2-7, with D perhaps TRBD2 (5 bases). Germline lookup yields CDR1 MNHNS and CDR2 SASEGT. V was cut by 1 base and J by 0 bases, with 10 bases left in between. The CDR3 covers 15 residues. The CDR3 is CASSEDAGSSYEQYF. CDR3 bases: TGTGCCAGCAGTGAAGATGCGGGCAGCTCCTACGAGCAGTACTTC.

This sequence joins TRBV19 and TRBJ2-7; possibly TRBD1 for D (6 bases). The CDR3 runs to 14 residues. Germline V gene lookup returns CDR1 LNHDA and CDR2 SQIVND (reference sequence). Trimming shortened V by 2 bases and J by 0 bases, and 8 bases separated the two germline ends. CDR3: CASSIQGPSYEQYF. The CDR3 coding sequence is TGTGCCAGTAGTATACAGGGGCCCTCCTACGAGCAGTACTTC.

J is TRBJ2-6 and V is TRBV19; tentatively, D is TRBD2 (6 bases). Trimming shortened V by 7 bases and J by 2 bases, and 12 bases separated the two germline ends. The length of the CDR3 is 15 residues. Germline V CDR1 and CDR2: LNHDA, SQIVND (reference sequence). CDR3 residues: CASKEGAAGANVLTF. DNA of the CDR3: TGTGCCAGTAAGGAGGGCGCCGCTGGGGCCAACGTCCTGACTTTC.

V gene TRBV2 combines with J gene TRBJ1-2; 7 bases line up with TRBD1. V shed 4 bases and J 3 bases; nucleotides not matched to a gene: 14. CDR1 SNHLY and CDR2 FYNNEI come from the germline V gene. The CDR3 covers 17 residues. The CDR3 nucleotides are TGTGCCAGCAGTGGAGCGGAAGTGACAGGGAACTACTATGGCTACACCTTC. It specifies CASSGAEVTGNYYGYTF.

The chain uses TRBV10-3 and TRBJ2-7; 7 positions agree with TRBD1. Germline V gene data show CDR1 as ENHRY and CDR2 as SYGVKD. After removal of 0 bases from V and 2 bases from J, the junction contained 7 bases not matched to a gene. The CDR3 totals 16 residues. DNA of the CDR3: TGTGCCATCAGTGAGTCGACCCTGGGACAGACCTACGAGCAGTACTTC. The encoded protein is CAISESTLGQTYEQYF.

The gene calls are TRBV10-3 and TRBJ1-2; a weak D match, TRBD1 (6 bases). V was trimmed by 10 bases and J by 0 bases, leaving 15 bases between them. Germline V CDR1 and CDR2: ENHRY, SYGVKD. This CDR3 has 14 residues. The CDR3 protein is CASISDRANYGYTF. The CDR3 DNA sequence: TGTGCCAGCATATCGGACAGAGCTAACTATGGCTACACCTTC.

This rearrangement joins TRBV6-5 to TRBJ2-7; a weak D match, TRBD1 (6 bases). V dropped 3 bases and J dropped 7 bases, with 19 bases sitting between them. Per germline, CDR1 MNHEY and CDR2 SVGAGI. The CDR3 spans 15 residues. The CDR3 nucleotides are TGTGCCAGCAGTTATCGCCGGGACACCTTAGGTGAGCAGTACTTC. It specifies CASSYRRDTLGEQYF.

This clone was observed a few times. V is TRBV7-9 and J is TRBJ2-3, with TRBD2 identical over 9 bases. Germline V gene sequence: CDR1 SEHNR, CDR2 FQNEAQ (reference sequence). The CDR3 length is 15 residues. V lost 5 bases to trimming and J lost 4 bases; unmatched junction nucleotides: 7. The CDR3, as DNA: TGTGCCAGCAGCCAGGCGGGAGGGGCCCCAGATACGCAGTATTTT. This sequence encodes CASSQAGGAPDTQYF.